The count of the clone carrying this T cell receptor beta chain is one. What it binds is not known. These data are taken from a study of cytomegalovirus exposure and HLA in healthy donors. General study results and limits: Cytomegalovirus status, reportedly, was diagnosed with high specificity and sensitivity by the classifier.

The donors were members of the roughly 130-subject validation cohort (separate from the approximately 670-subject first cohort). Sequenced by immunoSEQ multiplex PCR; TCRdb stores in-frame clones only, minus some. The sample has about 200,000 clones; around nine tenths are singletons. Input material: PBMCs. The source of this sequence is a woman aged 18-29 years in good health and CMV-seronegative.

CDR3 loop: CASSLDRNYEQYF. CDR3 nucleotide sequence: TGTGCCAGCAGCCTCGACAGAAACTACGAGCAGTACTTC. The J gene is TRBJ2-7, the V gene TRBV27; D might be TRBD1 (5 bases). The CDR3 is made up of 13 amino acids. V was cut by 6 bases and J by 3 bases, with 12 bases left in between. From germline, CDR1 is MNHEY and CDR2 SMNVEV (reference sequence).